This T cell receptor beta chain comes out of a study of T cell repertoires in cytomegalovirus infection. General observations from the study: Ex vivo, HLA-C-restricted CMV-specific TCR beta clonotypes prevailed over the rest of the response.

This CDR3 has 14 amino acids. CDR1 SQVTM and CDR2 ANQGSEA come from the germline V gene. The V end was cut by 6 bases, the J end by 0 bases, with 14 bases between. This clonotype was seen many times. What it binds is unknown. TCRdb re-called the reads through MiXCR, storing one row per CDR3 protein. The table lists 300,000 or so distinct CDR3 sequences, roughly a tenth of them singletons. This chain joins TRBV29-1 and TRBJ1-1; possible D gene TRBD1, 6 bases. This TCR was recovered from a human donor in good health (CMV status not recorded). Some clones in this sample may be carry-over from other donors' samples. Sequenced input: PBMCs. The CDR3 bases are TGCAGCGTAGTAACAGGGACCTTGAACACTGAAGCTTTCTTT. Amino acid sequence: CSVVTGTLNTEAFF.